This T cell receptor beta chain was documented in a study of monozygotic twins with inflammatory bowel disease. This CDR3 is built from 17 residues. Germline V gene sequence: CDR1 SGHRS, CDR2 YFSETQ. The RNA usage for each TCR library was around 3.5 ug of total RNA. With about 15 and 9 cycles respectively, two nested PCRs were carried out on TCRalpha and TCRbeta cDNA. TCRdb re-called the 5' RACE reads and gives one entry per CDR3 protein, without DNA. The sample spans about 450,000 distinct CDR3 sequences; the ten largest clones claim about 2.6%. Sequences were obtained from blood. The clonotype comes from a human donor with ulcerative colitis or Crohn's disease, or a healthy co-twin of an affected twin (not recorded which). V usage is TRBV5-1 and J usage is TRBJ2-3; the TRBD2 assignment by TCRdb is unverifiable without DNA. The CDR3 is CASSLLGLAVDTDTQYF.